This T cell receptor (beta chain) originates from a study of CD8 T cells in ankylosing spondylitis (dated 2017 in TCRdb). In terms of the full investigation: T cell receptor beta repertoires were profiled in healthy donors and ankylosing spondylitis patients so that disease-linked TCR variants could be found. Samples of peripheral blood were taken, and for ankylosing spondylitis patients, synovial fluid was collected as well. The full study cohort was made up of under 30 ankylosing spondylitis patients and 108 healthy donors.

This clonotype has a count of ten or more. The antigen this receptor binds is unknown. No per-base quality is available; no much larger clone lies one base away. The germline V gene (reference sequence) yields DFQATT for CDR1 and SNEGSKA for CDR2. V lost 1 base and J lost 3 bases; the stretch between them is 16 bases long. From its cysteine to its phenylalanine, the CDR3 spans 16 amino acids. Here the CDR3 DNA is all that survives: 48 bases in frame from base 1. Here is what the overall study found, with its caveats: Some motif variants had previously been reported in the synovial fluid and blood of reactive arthritis patients, which suggests shared mechanisms of disease initiation. A TCR beta motif of 8 or 9 highly homologous amino acid variants appeared characteristic of blood from ankylosing spondylitis patients. According to the report, matched synovial fluid samples from ankylosing spondylitis patients were significantly enriched for the disease-linked clones. In peripheral blood, the disease-linked clones were found at relatively low frequencies and had a CD8+ phenotype.

Sequencing was carried out with an Illumina HiSeq 2500. TCR beta libraries were prepared by quantitative 5'-RACE with molecular barcodes. On the study's bioinformatics: A new computational method, built on a probabilistic model of VDJ rearrangement, was used to identify disease-linked TCR variants. Using fastp at Q25 and MiXCR, TCRdb reprocessed the public reads and kept productive beta chains. Entries that share a CDR3 protein sequence are merged under the most common genes and DNA. These V and J calls derive from TCRdb rather than the authors' analysis. The sample has some 220,000 distinct CDR3 sequences on record, about 7% of them singletons. Clones ranked in the top ten supply approximately 15% of the sample.

The chain links TRBV20-1 with TRBJ2-1; TRBD2 could be the D gene, as 6 bases match. Source material: blood, either unsorted or a sorted T cell fraction (not recorded which). The TCR comes from a male donor with ankylosing spondylitis. This receptor has the CDR3 CSARVGGTSGYNEQFF. The bases read TGCAGTGCTAGAGTTGGGGGGACCAGCGGCTACAATGAGCAGTTCTTC.